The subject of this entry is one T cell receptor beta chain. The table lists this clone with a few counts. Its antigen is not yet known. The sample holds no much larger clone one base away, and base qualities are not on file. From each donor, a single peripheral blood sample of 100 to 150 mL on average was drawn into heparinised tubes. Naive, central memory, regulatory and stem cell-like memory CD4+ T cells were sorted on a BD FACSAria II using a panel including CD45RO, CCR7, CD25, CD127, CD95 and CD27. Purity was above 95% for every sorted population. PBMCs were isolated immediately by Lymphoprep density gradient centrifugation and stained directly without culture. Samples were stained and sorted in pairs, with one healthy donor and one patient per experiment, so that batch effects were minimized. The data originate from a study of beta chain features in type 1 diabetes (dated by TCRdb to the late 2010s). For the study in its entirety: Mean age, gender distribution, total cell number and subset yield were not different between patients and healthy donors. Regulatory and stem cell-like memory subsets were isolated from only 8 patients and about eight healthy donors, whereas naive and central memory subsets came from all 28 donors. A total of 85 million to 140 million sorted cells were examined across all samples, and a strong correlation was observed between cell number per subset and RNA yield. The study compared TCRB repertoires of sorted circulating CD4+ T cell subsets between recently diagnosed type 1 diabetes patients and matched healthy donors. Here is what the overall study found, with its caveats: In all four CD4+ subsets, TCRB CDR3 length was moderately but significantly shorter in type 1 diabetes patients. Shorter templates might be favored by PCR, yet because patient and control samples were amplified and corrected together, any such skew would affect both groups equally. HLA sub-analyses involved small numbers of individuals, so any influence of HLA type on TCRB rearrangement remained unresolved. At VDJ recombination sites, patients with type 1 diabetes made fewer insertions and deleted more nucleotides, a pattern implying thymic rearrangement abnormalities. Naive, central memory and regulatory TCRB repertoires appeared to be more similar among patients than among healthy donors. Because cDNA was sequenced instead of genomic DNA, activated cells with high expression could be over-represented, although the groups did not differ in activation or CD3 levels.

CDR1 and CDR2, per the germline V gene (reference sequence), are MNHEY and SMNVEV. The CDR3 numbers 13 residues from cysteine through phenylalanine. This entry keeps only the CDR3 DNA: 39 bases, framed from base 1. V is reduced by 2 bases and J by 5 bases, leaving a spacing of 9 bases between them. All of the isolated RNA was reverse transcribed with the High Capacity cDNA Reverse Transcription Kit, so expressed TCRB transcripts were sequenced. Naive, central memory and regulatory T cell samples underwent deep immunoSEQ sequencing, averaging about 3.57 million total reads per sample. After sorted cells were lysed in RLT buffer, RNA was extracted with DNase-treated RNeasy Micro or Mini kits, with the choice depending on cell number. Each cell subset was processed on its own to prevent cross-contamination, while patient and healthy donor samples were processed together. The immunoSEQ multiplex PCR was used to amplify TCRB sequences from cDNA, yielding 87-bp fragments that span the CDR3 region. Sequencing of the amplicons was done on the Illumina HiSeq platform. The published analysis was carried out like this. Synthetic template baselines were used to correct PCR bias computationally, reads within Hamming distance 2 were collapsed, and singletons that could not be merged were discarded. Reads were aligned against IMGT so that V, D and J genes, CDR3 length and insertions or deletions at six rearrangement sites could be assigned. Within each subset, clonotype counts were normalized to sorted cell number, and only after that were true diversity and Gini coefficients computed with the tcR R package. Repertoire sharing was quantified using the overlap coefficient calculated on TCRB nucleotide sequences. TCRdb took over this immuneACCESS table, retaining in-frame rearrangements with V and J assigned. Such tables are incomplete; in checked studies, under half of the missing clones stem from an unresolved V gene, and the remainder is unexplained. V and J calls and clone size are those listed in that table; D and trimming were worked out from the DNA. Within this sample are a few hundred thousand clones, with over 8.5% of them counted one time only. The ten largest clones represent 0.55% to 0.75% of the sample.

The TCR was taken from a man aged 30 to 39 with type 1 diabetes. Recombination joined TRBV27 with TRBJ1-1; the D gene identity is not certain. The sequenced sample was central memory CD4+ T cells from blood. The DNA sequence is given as TGTGCCAGCAGTTTAAAGATGGAAACTGAAGCTTTCTTT. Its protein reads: CASSLKMETEAFF.